The 11 T cell receptor beta chains below were found in one sample sequenced in a study of blood T cell repertoires in COVID-19. The table came from immunoSEQ multiplex PCR; TCRdb's copy has only in-frame clones and leaves some out. The sample yields a few hundred thousand clones, about 88% seen once. Sample: PBMCs or T cells enriched from blood (not recorded which). These receptors were obtained from a woman aged 30 to 39 who had recovered from COVID-19.

The gene calls are TRBV5-1 and TRBJ2-5; 9 bases are a match to TRBD1. The V gene's germline CDR1 is SGHRS and CDR2 YFSETQ. The CDR3 length is 15 residues. V lost 4 bases to trimming and J lost 2 bases; unmatched junction nucleotides: 6. The CDR3 DNA sequence: TGCGCCAGCAGCCCGGGGACAGGGAAACAAGAGACCCAGTACTTC. As protein: CASSPGTGKQETQYF.

The chain couples TRBV11-2 to TRBJ1-4; possibly TRBD1 for D (5 bases). V was shortened by 5 bases and J by 6 bases, with 16 bases between the two germline ends. The CDR3 runs 15 residues. In germline, CDR1 is SGHAT, CDR2 FQNNGV. CDR3 in amino acids: CASSVRQTSDEKLFF. The CDR3 DNA sequence: TGTGCCAGCAGCGTTAGACAGACAAGTGATGAAAAACTGTTTTTT.

This chain uses TRBV4-3 with TRBJ2-3, with TRBD1 identical over 9 bases. The ends lost 0 bases at V and 2 bases at J; junction bases unmatched: 3. CDR1 LGHNA and CDR2 YSLEER come from the germline V gene. The CDR3 loop spans 16 amino acids. The CDR3 bases are TGCGCCAGCAGCCAAGACGACAGGGGGTCCACAGATACGCAGTATTTT. It yields the protein CASSQDDRGSTDTQYF.

J is TRBJ1-2 and V is TRBV3-1 (or the pseudogene TRBV3-2); 10 nucleotides align to TRBD1. V was clipped by 1 base and J by 3 bases; unmatched bases: 2. The germline CDR1 and CDR2 sequences are LGHDT and YNNKEL (reference sequence). The CDR3 loop spans 15 amino acids. The CDR3 reads CASSQGTGGYYGYTF. In nucleotides, the CDR3 is TGTGCCAGCAGCCAAGGGACAGGGGGATACTATGGCTACACCTTC.

The chain is built from TRBV27 and TRBJ1-1; possibly TRBD1 for D (6 bases). CDR3 length equals 14 residues. The V and J ends lost 6 bases and 0 bases respectively, with 11 bases between them. Germline CDR1 and CDR2: MNHEY and SMNVEV (reference sequence). This CDR3 reads CASSPGQMNTEAFF. The DNA for the CDR3 is TGTGCCAGCAGCCCGGGACAAATGAACACTGAAGCTTTCTTT.

The V gene is TRBV10-3, the J gene TRBJ1-3; D might be TRBD1 (6 bases). V lost 10 bases and J 4 bases, leaving 23 bases between the germline ends. The germline V gene encodes CDR1 ENHRY and CDR2 SYGVKD. This CDR3 spans 16 amino acids. Here the CDR3 reads CATHNLDRLDGNTIYF. The CDR3 DNA reads as TGTGCCACCCATAACCTTGACAGGTTGGACGGAAACACCATATATTTT.

This chain joins TRBV3-1 (or the pseudogene TRBV3-2) and TRBJ2-6, with D tentatively TRBD1 (6 bases). The CDR3 has 18 amino acids. Trimming stripped 2 bases from V and 0 bases from J, with 14 bases between. Germline-derived CDR1 and CDR2 are LGHDT and YNNKEL (reference sequence). CDR3 residues: CASSQLFEGVSGANVLTF. CDR3 DNA: TGTGCCAGCAGCCAACTATTTGAGGGGGTCTCTGGGGCCAACGTCCTGACTTTC.

There are a few counts of this clone. The sample has other DNA sequences that encode this CDR3 too. This chain links TRBV27 with TRBJ2-7; D is unclear. This CDR3 has 13 amino acids. Germline CDR1 reads MNHEY; CDR2 reads SMNVEV (reference sequence). V lost 3 bases to trimming and J lost 2 bases, with 8 bases between them. The CDR3 loop reads CASSLTSAYEQYF. DNA for the CDR3: TGTGCCAGCAGTTTGACATCAGCCTACGAGCAGTACTTC.

The chain links TRBV11-2 to TRBJ1-1, with D perhaps matching TRBD1 (6 bases). Germline lookup yields CDR1 SGHAT and CDR2 FQNNGV. This CDR3 has 13 residues. With 1 base removed from V and 8 bases from J, the gap between germline ends came to 11 bases. This CDR3 reads CASSLVQGLEAFF. CDR3 nucleotides: TGTGCCAGCAGCTTAGTCCAGGGGCTGGAAGCTTTCTTT. The variable domain in full, completed from reference TRBV11-2 and TRBJ1-1, reads EAGVAQSPRYKIIEKRQSVAFWCNPISGHATLYWYQQILGQGPKLLIQFQNNGVVDDSQLPKDRFSAERLKGVDSTLKIQPAKLEDSAVYLCASSLVQGLEAFFGQGTRLTVV.

This clone has just one count. The chain has TRBV18 and TRBJ2-3; D is unresolved. This CDR3 has 15 amino acids. The germline V gene encodes CDR1 KGHSH and CDR2 LQKENI. Trimming shortened V by 2 bases and J by 0 bases, and 9 bases separated the two germline ends. The CDR3 is CASSPISTSTDTQYF. CDR3 DNA sequence: TGTGCCAGCTCACCAATTAGCACAAGCACAGATACGCAGTATTTT. The whole variable domain, remainder taken from reference TRBV18 and TRBJ2-3, is NAGVMQNPRHLVRRRGQEARLRCSPMKGHSHVYWYRQLPEEGLKFMVYLQKENIIDESGMPKERFSAEFPKEGPSILRIQQVVRGDSAAYFCASSPISTSTDTQYFGPGTRLTVL.

This rearrangement joins TRBV7-9 to TRBJ1-1; no clear D gene. The ends were cut back, 5 bases at V and 3 bases at J, with 13 bases in the middle. The CDR3 is made up of 14 amino acids. Germline-derived CDR1 and CDR2 are SEHNR and FQNEAQ (reference sequence). CDR3 in amino acids: CASSPWESDTEAFF. CDR3 nucleotide sequence: TGTGCCAGCAGCCCGTGGGAGTCGGACACTGAAGCTTTCTTT. Filled out from reference TRBV7-9 and TRBJ1-1, the complete variable domain reads DTGVSQNPRHKITKRGQNVTFRCDPISEHNRLYWYRQTLGQGPEFLTYFQNEAQLEKSRLLSDRFSAERPKGSFSTLEIQRTEQGDSAMYLCASSPWESDTEAFFGQGTRLTVV.